The entry that follows covers one T cell receptor beta chain sequence. This sample is part of a study of blood T cell repertoires in COVID-19. CDR1 is LNHDA, CDR2 SQIVND, per germline (reference sequence). The CDR3 consists of 14 residues. V shed 4 bases and J 5 bases; nucleotides not matched to a gene: 6. Measured with immunoSEQ multiplex PCR; TCRdb has only the in-frame clones, and not every one. The table lists 200,000 to 250,000 clones, around 87% of them singletons. Sequencing was performed on PBMCs or T cells enriched from blood (not recorded which). The chain carries TRBV19 and TRBJ2-3, with 7 bases matching TRBD1. The clonotype comes from a man in his thirties or forties who had been exposed to COVID-19. The CDR3 bases are TGTGCCAGTAGTACGGGACAGAGTTTAGATACGCAGTATTTT. It translates to CASSTGQSLDTQYF. Together with reference TRBV19 and TRBJ2-3, the CDR3 gives the full variable domain: DGGITQSPKYLFRKEGQNVTLSCEQNLNHDAMYWYRQDPGQGLRLIYYSQIVNDFQKGDIAEGYSVSREKKESFPLTVTSAQKNPTAFYLCASSTGQSLDTQYFGPGTRLTVL.